This TCR beta chain was observed in a study of blood T cell repertoires in COVID-19. On the study more broadly: Samples representing acute and convalescent COVID-19 were sourced from the United States, Italy and Spain. PBMCs, B-cell-depleted T cells, or T cells were the source of the cDNA or gDNA that made up the material.

The CDR3 length is 14 residues. Germline V gene data show CDR1 as PRHDT and CDR2 as FYEKMQ (reference sequence). V lost 5 bases to trimming and J lost 4 bases, with 12 bases between them. Per the authors' pipeline: Using reference gene primer amplification, nucleated cell counts were estimated. Only in-frame clones appear in the TCRdb table, and some are missing; sequencing was by immunoSEQ multiplex PCR. That table furnishes V, J and clone size, whereas the DNA furnished D and trimming. Of fewer than 90,000 clones listed, around three quarters are singletons. The TCR originated in a human donor in a cohort sampled during active COVID-19. Sequenced: peripheral blood. The chain is built from TRBV13 and TRBJ1-3; D gene uncertain. CDR3 region: CASSHATVGNTIYF. The CDR3 DNA sequence: TGTGCCAGCAGCCACGCCACAGTAGGAAACACCATATATTTT. Drawing the rest from reference TRBV13 and TRBJ1-3, the complete variable domain is AAGVIQSPRHLIKEKRETATLKCYPIPRHDTVYWYQQGPGQDPQFLISFYEKMQSDKGSIPDRFSAQQFSDYHSELNMSSLELGDSALYFCASSHATVGNTIYFGEGSWLTVV.